This T cell receptor beta chain originates from a study of identical twins. Study-level points and caveats: Abundant beta clonotypes from cord blood had fewer insertions, unlike memory repertoires, which showed none. Modelling approaches yielded underestimates of out-of-frame TCR alpha sharing between monozygotic twins. Conclusions came from cross-sectional statistical analysis, not from following the same donors.

The CDR3 covers 13 residues. V was pared by 3 bases and J by 0 bases, with 5 bases between. Germline CDR1 is SGHNT and CDR2 is YENEEA. Only a few counts were recorded for this clonotype. What it recognizes is unknown. TCRdb used MiXCR to reprocess the 5' RACE reads, holding one entry per CDR3 protein. This sample has about 250,000 distinct CDR3 sequences, with roughly an eighth found just once. The specimen was memory (CD45RO+) T cells sorted from blood. This clonotype was obtained from a woman aged 18-35 years in good health. The chain has TRBV11-3 and TRBJ1-1; D is unclear. The CDR3 loop reads CASSFAVNTEAFF. In DNA, the CDR3 is TGTGCCAGCAGCTTCGCGGTGAACACTGAAGCTTTCTTT.